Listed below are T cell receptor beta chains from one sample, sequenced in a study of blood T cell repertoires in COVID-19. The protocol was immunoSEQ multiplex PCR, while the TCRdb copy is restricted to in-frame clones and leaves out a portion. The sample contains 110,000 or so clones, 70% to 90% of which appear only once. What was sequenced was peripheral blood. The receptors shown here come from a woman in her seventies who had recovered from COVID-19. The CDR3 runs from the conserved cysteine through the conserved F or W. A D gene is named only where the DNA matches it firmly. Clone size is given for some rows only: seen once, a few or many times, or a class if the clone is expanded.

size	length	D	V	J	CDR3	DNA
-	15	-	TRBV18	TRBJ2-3	CASSPPRGGTDTQYF	TGTGCCAGCTCACCACCTAGAGGCGGCACAGATACGCAGTATTTT
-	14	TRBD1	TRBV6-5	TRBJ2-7	CASRRQGATYEQYF	TGTGCCAGCAGGAGGCAGGGGGCTACCTACGAGCAGTACTTC
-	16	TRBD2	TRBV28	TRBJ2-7	CASSFVAGTSSYEQYF	TGTGCCAGCAGTTTTGTCGCCGGGACTAGCTCCTACGAGCAGTACTTC
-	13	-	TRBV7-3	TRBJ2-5	CASSATSQETQYF	TGTGCCAGCAGCGCGACTAGTCAAGAGACCCAGTACTTC
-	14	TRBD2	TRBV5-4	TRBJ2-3	CASRARGGPDTQYF	TGTGCCAGCCGGGCGCGGGGGGGCCCGGATACGCAGTATTTT
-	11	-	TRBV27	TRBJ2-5	CASSLEGTQYF	TGTGCCAGCAGTTTAGAGGGGACCCAGTACTTC
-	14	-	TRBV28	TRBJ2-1	CASSPITGSNEQFF	TGTGCCAGCAGTCCAATCACAGGGTCCAATGAGCAGTTCTTC
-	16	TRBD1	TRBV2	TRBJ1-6	CASSQFGQGNNSPLHF	TGTGCCAGCAGTCAATTTGGACAGGGGAATAATTCACCCCTCCACTTT
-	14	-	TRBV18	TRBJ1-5	CASSPGRSNQPQHF	TGTGCCAGCTCACCGGGCAGAAGCAATCAGCCCCAGCATTTT
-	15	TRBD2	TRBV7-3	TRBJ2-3	CASSFVTGGSDTQYF	TGTGCCAGCAGCTTCGTAACGGGAGGATCAGATACGCAGTATTTT
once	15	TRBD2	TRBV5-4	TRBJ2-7	CASSFDSGGAYEQYF	TGTGCCAGCAGCTTTGATAGCGGGGGGGCCTACGAGCAGTACTTC
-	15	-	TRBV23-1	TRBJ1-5	CAPLGEVNSNQPQHF	TGCGCCCCCTTAGGAGAGGTCAATAGCAATCAGCCCCAGCATTTT
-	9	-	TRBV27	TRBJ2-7	CDLDSEQYF	TGTGACCTTGACAGCGAGCAGTACTTC
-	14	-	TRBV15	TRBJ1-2	CATSKDRVNYGYTF	TGTGCCACCAGCAAGGACAGAGTTAACTATGGCTACACCTTC
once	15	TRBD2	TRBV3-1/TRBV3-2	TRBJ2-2	CASSQDAGAVGELFF	TGTGCCAGCAGCCAAGATGCGGGAGCGGTCGGGGAGCTGTTTTTT
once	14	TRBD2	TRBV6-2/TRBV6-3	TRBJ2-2	CASSYTGGLGELFF	TGTGCCAGCAGTTACACGGGGGGACTCGGGGAGCTGTTTTTT
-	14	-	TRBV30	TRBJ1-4	CAWSRGGGNEKLFF	TGTGCCTGGAGTCGCGGGGGAGGTAATGAAAAACTGTTTTTT
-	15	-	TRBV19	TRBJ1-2	CASTRLVNSVYGYTF	TGTGCCAGTACCCGACTCGTGAATAGTGTCTATGGCTACACCTTC
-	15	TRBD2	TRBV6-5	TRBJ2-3	CASSHRGGWTDTQYF	TGTGCCAGCAGCCATCGGGGGGGGTGGACAGATACGCAGTATTTT
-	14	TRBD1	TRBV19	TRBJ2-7	CASSTGGSPYEQYF	TGTGCCAGTAGTACAGGGGGCAGCCCCTACGAGCAGTACTTC
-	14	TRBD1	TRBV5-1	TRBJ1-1	CASSWDRQNTEAFF	TGCGCCAGCAGCTGGGACAGGCAGAACACTGAAGCTTTCTTT
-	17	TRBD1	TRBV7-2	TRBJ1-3	CASSLYGTGGSGNTIYF	TGTGCCAGCAGCTTATACGGGACAGGGGGCTCTGGAAACACCATATATTTT
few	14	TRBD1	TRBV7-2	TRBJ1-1	CASSLDRGDTEAFF	TGTGCCAGCAGCTTAGACAGGGGTGACACTGAAGCTTTCTTT
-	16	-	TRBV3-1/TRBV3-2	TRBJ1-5	CAGGTPGGLSNQPQHF	TGTGCCGGGGGTACCCCCGGGGGGTTAAGCAATCAGCCCCAGCATTTT
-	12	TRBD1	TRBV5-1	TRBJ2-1	CASSLQGAEQFF	TGCGCCAGCAGCTTACAGGGGGCCGAGCAGTTCTTC
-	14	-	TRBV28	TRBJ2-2	CASRLASNTGELFF	TGTGCCAGCAGGCTAGCGTCGAACACCGGGGAGCTGTTTTTT
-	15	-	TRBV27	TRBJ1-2	CASRWTALDNYGYTF	TGTGCCAGCAGGTGGACAGCCTTGGATAACTATGGCTACACCTTC
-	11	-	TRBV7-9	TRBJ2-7	CASSNGYEQYF	TGTGCCAGCAGTAACGGCTACGAGCAGTACTTC
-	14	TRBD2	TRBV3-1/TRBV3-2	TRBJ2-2	CASSPLAGTGELFF	TGTGCCAGCAGCCCCCTAGCGGGAACCGGGGAGCTGTTTTTT
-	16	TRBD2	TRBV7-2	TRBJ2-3	CASSPQGLAYTDTQYF	TGTGCCAGCAGCCCCCAGGGACTAGCCTACACAGATACGCAGTATTTT
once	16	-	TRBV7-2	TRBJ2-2	CASSPSRTVNTGELFF	TGTGCCAGCAGCCCCTCCCGGACAGTGAACACCGGGGAGCTGTTTTTT
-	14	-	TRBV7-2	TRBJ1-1	CASSLISRGTEAFF	TGTGCCAGCAGCCTGATCTCACGGGGCACTGAAGCTTTCTTT
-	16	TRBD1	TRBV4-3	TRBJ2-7	CASSQESGDRGNEQYF	TGCGCCAGCAGCCAAGAGTCTGGGGACAGGGGGAACGAGCAGTACTTC
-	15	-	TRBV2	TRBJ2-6	CASSELGAGANVLTF	TGTGCCAGCAGTGAATTGGGCGCTGGGGCCAACGTCCTGACTTTC
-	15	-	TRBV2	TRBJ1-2	CASSPNWGEPYGYTF	TGTGCCAGCAGTCCCAATTGGGGGGAGCCCTATGGCTACACCTTC
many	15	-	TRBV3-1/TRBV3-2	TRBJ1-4	CASSKKSGLNEKLFF	TGTGCCAGCAGCAAAAAAAGCGGCCTAAATGAAAAACTGTTTTTT
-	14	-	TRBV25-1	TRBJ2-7	CASSPDRHSYEQYF	TGTGCCAGCAGCCCCGACAGACACTCCTACGAGCAGTACTTC
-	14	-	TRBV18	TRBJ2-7	CASSPVKEGAEQYF	TGTGCCAGCTCACCAGTGAAGGAGGGAGCCGAGCAGTACTTC
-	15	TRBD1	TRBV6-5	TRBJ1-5	CASSYVKGANQPQHF	TGTGCCAGCAGTTACGTGAAGGGGGCTAATCAGCCCCAGCATTTT
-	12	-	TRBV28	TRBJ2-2	CASSPFSGELFF	TGTGCCAGCAGTCCCTTTTCCGGGGAGCTGTTTTTT
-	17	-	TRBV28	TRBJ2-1	CASSPSWAGGSYNEQFF	TGTGCCAGCAGTCCCTCGTGGGCAGGAGGGTCCTACAATGAGCAGTTCTTC
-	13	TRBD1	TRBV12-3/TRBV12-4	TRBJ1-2	CASTLGQGNGYTF	TGTGCCAGCACCCTAGGACAGGGGAATGGCTACACCTTC
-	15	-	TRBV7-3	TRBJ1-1	CASSLPGTPNTEAFF	TGTGCCAGCAGCTTGCCCGGGACACCAAACACTGAAGCTTTCTTT
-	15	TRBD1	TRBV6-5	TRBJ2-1	CASSRTGRGVYEQFF	TGTGCCAGCAGCAGGACAGGGCGGGGTGTATATGAGCAGTTCTTC
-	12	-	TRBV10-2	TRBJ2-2	CASKGGPGELFF	TGCGCCAGCAAAGGGGGTCCCGGGGAGCTGTTTTTT
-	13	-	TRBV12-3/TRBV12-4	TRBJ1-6	CASRDTYNSPLHF	TGTGCCAGCAGGGACACTTATAATTCACCCCTCCACTTT
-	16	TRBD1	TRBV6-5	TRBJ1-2	CASSSPGTGKNYGYTF	TGTGCCAGCAGTTCCCCCGGGACAGGGAAGAACTATGGCTACACCTTC
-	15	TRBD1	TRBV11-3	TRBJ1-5	CASSQDRGDNQPQHF	TGTGCCAGCAGCCAAGACAGGGGGGACAATCAGCCCCAGCATTTT
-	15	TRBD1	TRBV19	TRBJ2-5	CASSPRQGRRETQYF	TGTGCCAGTAGCCCAAGACAGGGGCGACGGGAGACCCAGTACTTC
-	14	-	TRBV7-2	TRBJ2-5	CASSYAGHQETQYF	TGTGCCAGCAGCTATGCAGGGCACCAAGAGACCCAGTACTTC
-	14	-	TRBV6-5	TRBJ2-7	CASSYNRAGYEQYF	TGTGCCAGCAGTTATAACCGAGCGGGCTACGAGCAGTACTTC
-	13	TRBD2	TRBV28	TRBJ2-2	CASIRGDTGELFF	TGTGCCAGCATTCGGGGGGACACCGGGGAGCTGTTTTTT
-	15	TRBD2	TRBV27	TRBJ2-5	CASSGGLAGQETQYF	TGTGCCAGCTCTGGTGGGCTAGCGGGGCAAGAGACCCAGTACTTC
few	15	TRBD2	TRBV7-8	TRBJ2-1	CASSLTSGVYNEQFF	TGTGCCAGCAGCTTAACTAGCGGGGTGTACAATGAGCAGTTCTTC
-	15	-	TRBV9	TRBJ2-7	CASSVGITSSYEQYF	TGTGCCAGCAGCGTAGGAATAACGAGCTCCTACGAGCAGTACTTC
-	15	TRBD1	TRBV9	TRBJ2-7	CASRVDRGNSYEQYF	TGTGCCAGCAGAGTGGACAGGGGGAACTCCTACGAGCAGTACTTC
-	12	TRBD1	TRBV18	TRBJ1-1	CASSPPDRVAFF	TGTGCCAGCTCACCACCGGACAGGGTCGCTTTCTTT